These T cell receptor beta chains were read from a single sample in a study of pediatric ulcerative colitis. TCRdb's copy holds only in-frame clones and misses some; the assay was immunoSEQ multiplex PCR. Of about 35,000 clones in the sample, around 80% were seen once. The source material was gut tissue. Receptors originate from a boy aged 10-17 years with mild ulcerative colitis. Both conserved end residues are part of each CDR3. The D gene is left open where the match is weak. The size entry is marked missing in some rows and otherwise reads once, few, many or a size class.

DNA: TGTGCCAGCAGCTACCTTTCGACCATATATTTT; CDR3: CASSYLSTIYF; V: TRBV5-4; J: TRBJ1-3; size: -; D: -
DNA: TGTGCCAGCAGGGACAGAAACTCCTACGAGCAGTACTTC; CDR3: CASRDRNSYEQYF; V: TRBV11-3; J: TRBJ2-7; size: -; D: -
DNA: TGCGCCAGCAGCGGCGTGACAGGGGAGTCACCCCTCCACTTT; CDR3: CASSGVTGESPLHF; V: TRBV5-1; J: TRBJ1-6; size: few; D: TRBD1
DNA: TGTGCCAGCAGCACTAAGGCGGGACTAGCGGGGTTTTCGGAGACCCAGTACTTC; CDR3: CASSTKAGLAGFSETQYF; V: TRBV7-9; J: TRBJ2-5; size: -; D: TRBD2
DNA: TGTGCTAGTGGTTTGACAGGGGCAGATACGCAGTATTTT; CDR3: CASGLTGADTQYF; V: TRBV12-5; J: TRBJ2-3; size: -; D: TRBD1
DNA: TGTGCCAGCAGCTTAAGTACGAACACTGAAGCTTTCTTT; CDR3: CASSLSTNTEAFF; V: TRBV13; J: TRBJ1-1; size: -; D: -
DNA: TGTGCCAGCAGCCTGCTGGACCCTGGAAACACCATATATTTT; CDR3: CASSLLDPGNTIYF; V: TRBV6-6; J: TRBJ1-3; size: -; D: -
DNA: TGTGCCAGCAGCTTAAGGGGTTTTACATTTAATGAAAAACTGTTTTTT; CDR3: CASSLRGFTFNEKLFF; V: TRBV7-2; J: TRBJ1-4; size: -; D: -
DNA: TGTGCCAGCAGCCACCGCCCGGGACAGGGGTATGATCAGCCCCAGCATTTT; CDR3: CASSHRPGQGYDQPQHF; V: TRBV14; J: TRBJ1-5; size: -; D: TRBD1
DNA: TGTGCCAGCAGCGTGAGAAGTCGGCGCCCGTCGAACAATGAGCAGTTCTTC; CDR3: CASSVRSRRPSNNEQFF; V: TRBV5-4; J: TRBJ2-1; size: -; D: -
DNA: TGTGCCAGTAGAAGGGAGGGCAGGCTCCTATACAATGAGCAGTTCTTC; CDR3: CASRREGRLLYNEQFF; V: TRBV19; J: TRBJ2-1; size: -; D: TRBD2
DNA: TGCGCCAGCAGCCGGTCGGTAGGAGGGGGTACTGAAGCTTTCTTT; CDR3: CASSRSVGGGTEAFF; V: TRBV4-1; J: TRBJ1-1; size: -; D: -
DNA: TGTGCCAGCAGCTTAGGACAGGGCCTTAACTATGGCTACACCTTC; CDR3: CASSLGQGLNYGYTF; V: TRBV7-9; J: TRBJ1-2; size: -; D: TRBD1
DNA: TGTGCCAGCAGCCAAGGCCCCAGGGGGCAGCGCAATCAGCCCCAGCATTTT; CDR3: CASSQGPRGQRNQPQHF; V: TRBV4-2; J: TRBJ1-5; size: -; D: TRBD1
DNA: TGTGCCAGCAGTGACAGGGGCGGAACGAATGAAAAACTGTTTTTT; CDR3: CASSDRGGTNEKLFF; V: TRBV6-1; J: TRBJ1-4; size: -; D: -
DNA: TGCGCCAGCAGCAACTTCATCCCCACCGGGACATTCTTCAGAAAACTGTTTTTT; CDR3: CASSNFIPTGTFFRKLFF; V: TRBV4-1; J: TRBJ1-4; size: few; D: -
DNA: TGTGCCAGCAGTGAAGCTGGGGTGACGTTGTACGAGCAGTACTTC; CDR3: CASSEAGVTLYEQYF; V: TRBV2; J: TRBJ2-7; size: -; D: -
DNA: TGTGCCAGCAGCCAAACGAAAAATGTCCGGACGCTTAACTATCAGCCCCAGCATTTT; CDR3: CASSQTKNVRTLNYQPQHF; V: TRBV7-3; J: TRBJ1-5; size: once; D: -